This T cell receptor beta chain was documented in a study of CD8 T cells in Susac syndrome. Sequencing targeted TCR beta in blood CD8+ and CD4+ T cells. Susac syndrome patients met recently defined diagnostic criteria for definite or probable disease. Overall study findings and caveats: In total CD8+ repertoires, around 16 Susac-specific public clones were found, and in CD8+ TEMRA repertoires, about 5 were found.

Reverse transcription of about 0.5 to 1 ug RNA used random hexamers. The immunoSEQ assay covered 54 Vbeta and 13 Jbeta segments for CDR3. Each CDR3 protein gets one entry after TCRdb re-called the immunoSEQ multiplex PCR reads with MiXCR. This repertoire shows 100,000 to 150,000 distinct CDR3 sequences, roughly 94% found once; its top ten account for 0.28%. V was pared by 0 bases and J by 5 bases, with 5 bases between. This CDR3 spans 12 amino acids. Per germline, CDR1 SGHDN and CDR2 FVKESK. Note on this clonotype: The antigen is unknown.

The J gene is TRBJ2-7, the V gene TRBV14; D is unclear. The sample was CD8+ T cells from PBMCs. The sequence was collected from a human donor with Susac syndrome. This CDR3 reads CASSQDWDEQYF. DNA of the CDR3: TGTGCCAGCAGCCAAGACTGGGACGAGCAGTACTTC.